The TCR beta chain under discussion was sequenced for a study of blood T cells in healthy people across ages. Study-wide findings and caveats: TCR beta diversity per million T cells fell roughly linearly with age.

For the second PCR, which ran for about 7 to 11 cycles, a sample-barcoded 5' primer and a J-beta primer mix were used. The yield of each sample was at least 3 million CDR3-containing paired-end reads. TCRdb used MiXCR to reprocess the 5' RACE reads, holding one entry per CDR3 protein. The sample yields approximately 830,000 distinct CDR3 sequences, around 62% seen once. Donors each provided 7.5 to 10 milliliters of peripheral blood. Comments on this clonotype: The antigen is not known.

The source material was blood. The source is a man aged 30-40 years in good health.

CDR3 DNA sequence: TGTGCCATCGGGGAAGCGACCTACGAGCAGTACTTC. Residues: CAIGEATYEQYF. V gene TRBV10-3 combines with J gene TRBJ2-7; D is unclear. Germline CDR1 reads ENHRY; CDR2 reads SYGVKD. V lost 8 bases and J lost 2, with 10 bases in between. The CDR3 has 12 amino acids.